The present T cell receptor (beta chain) was sequenced within a study of blood T cell repertoires in COVID-19. About the study: From T cells, B-cell-depleted T cells, or PBMCs came the material, which was cDNA or gDNA.

Original processing notes: Reference gene primer amplification in the assay estimated nucleated cell counts. Libraries were prepared by immunoSEQ multiplex PCR; TCRdb keeps only in-frame clonotypes and omits some of them. D and trimming come from the DNA, and the V and J calls and clone size come from that table. The sample lists roughly 140,000 clones; roughly 76% were seen once. The germline V gene has CDR1 KGHSH and CDR2 LQKENI. V shed 5 bases and J shed 8 bases, with 9 bases lying between them. This CDR3 contains 11 residues. Sequencing was done on a sample of peripheral blood. The receptor's source is a human donor with acute or convalescent COVID-19. The donor label of this sample is uncertain. The gene calls are TRBV18 and TRBJ1-2; D not resolved. The CDR3 protein is CASSRGKGYTF. For the CDR3, the DNA is TGTGCCAGCTCAAGAGGGAAGGGCTACACCTTC. The full variable domain, its missing parts supplied by reference TRBV18 and TRBJ1-2, is NAGVMQNPRHLVRRRGQEARLRCSPMKGHSHVYWYRQLPEEGLKFMVYLQKENIIDESGMPKERFSAEFPKEGPSILRIQQVVRGDSAAYFCASSRGKGYTFGSGTRLTVV.